Listed below are T cell receptor beta chains from one sample, sequenced in a study of T cell responses to AZD1222 COVID-19 vaccine. Profiled with immunoSEQ multiplex PCR; TCRdb holds only in-frame clones, not every one. The table has approximately 90,000 clones, roughly 90% seen once. This specimen consisted of peripheral blood, obtained on day 0 of AZD1222 vaccination. These receptors originate from an adult in good health. The CDR3 runs from the conserved cysteine through the conserved F or W.

V,J,CDR3
TRBV9,TRBJ2-7,CASSKTGRAYEQYF
TRBV9,TRBJ2-7,CASSVATGGQGHEQYF
TRBV19,TRBJ1-5,CASSATQGAGQPQHF
TRBV4-3,TRBJ2-5,CASSQDSRQGLVETQYF
TRBV6-5,TRBJ1-2,CASSYSGRYYGYTF
TRBV4-3,TRBJ2-1,CASSQEGNGGASEQFF
TRBV7-9,TRBJ2-4,CASRPTSGGAKNIQYF
TRBV27,TRBJ1-5,CASSLSGGPSQPQHF
TRBV5-1,TRBJ1-1,CASSLAGDLNTEAFF
TRBV11-3,TRBJ2-2,CASSQTGAYTGELFF
TRBV2,TRBJ2-2,CASLMDVYTGELFF
TRBV6-4,TRBJ2-1,CASSDSNRYNEQFF